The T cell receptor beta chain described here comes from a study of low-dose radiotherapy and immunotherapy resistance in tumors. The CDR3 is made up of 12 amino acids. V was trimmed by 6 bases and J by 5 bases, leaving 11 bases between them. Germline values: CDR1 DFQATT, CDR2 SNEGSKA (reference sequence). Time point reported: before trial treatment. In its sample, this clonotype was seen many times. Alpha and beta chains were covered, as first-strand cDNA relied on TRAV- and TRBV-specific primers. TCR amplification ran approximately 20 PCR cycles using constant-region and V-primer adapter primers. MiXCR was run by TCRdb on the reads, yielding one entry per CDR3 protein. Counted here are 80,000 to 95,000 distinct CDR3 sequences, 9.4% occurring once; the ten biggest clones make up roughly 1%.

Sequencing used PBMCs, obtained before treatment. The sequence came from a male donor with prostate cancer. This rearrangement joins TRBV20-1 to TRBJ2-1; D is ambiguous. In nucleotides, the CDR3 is TGCAGTGCGAGTAGGCCCAACAATGAGCAGTTCTTC. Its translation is CSASRPNNEQFF.